Listed here is a single T cell receptor (beta chain). Its antigen remains unidentified. The time point here: new active TB diagnosis, blood taken before or within 7 days of starting treatment. Profiled with immunoSEQ multiplex PCR; TCRdb holds only in-frame clones, not every one. The sample has about 30,000 clones; about 91% are singletons. The data stem from a study of T cells in tuberculosis. The study, taken as a whole, reports: Classification accuracy was 87% (AUROC approximately 0.89) with the GMM-specific repertoire. The TCR-beta difference was not significant; alpha differences partly reflected length.

The ends were cut back, 5 bases at V and 0 bases at J, with 20 bases in the middle. The CDR3 extends over 17 amino acids. CDR1 is SGHVS, CDR2 FQNEAQ, per germline. The specimen was PBMCs, collected at tuberculosis diagnosis. The source is an adult with tuberculosis. This chain links TRBV7-8 with TRBJ2-7; a weak D match, TRBD1 (6 bases). CDR3 amino acids: CASSPQGLPLSSYEQYF. For the CDR3, the DNA is TGTGCCAGCAGCCCTCAGGGGTTACCGCTTAGCTCCTACGAGCAGTACTTC. Looking up the rest from reference TRBV7-8 and TRBJ2-7 gives the full variable domain: GAGVSQSPRYKVAKRGQDVALRCDPISGHVSLFWYQQALGQGPEFLTYFQNEAQLDKSGLPSDRFFAERPEGSVSTLKIQRTQQEDSAVYLCASSPQGLPLSSYEQYFGPGTRLTVT.